Shown below are 16 T cell receptor beta chains from a single sample sequenced in a study of shared clonotypes between healthy human individuals. Using immunoSEQ multiplex PCR, the repertoire was profiled, and TCRdb retains in-frame clones only, with some absent. The repertoire consists of hundreds of thousands of clones, with around 96% occurring once and the leading ten covering approximately 0.062%. Sequencing used naive CD4+ T cells sorted from blood. This sample's subset: CD45RA+ positively selected. These receptor sequences come from a woman in her twenties or thirties in good health.

The chain carries TRBV28 and TRBJ1-5, with D tentatively TRBD1 (6 bases). This CDR3 is built from 15 residues. V lost 2 bases to trimming and J lost 5 bases, with 13 bases between them. Germline V lookup: CDR1 MDHEN, CDR2 SYDVKM. CDR3: CASSLRGGGHQPQHF. DNA of the CDR3: TGTGCCAGCAGTTTACGAGGGGGAGGTCATCAGCCCCAGCATTTT.

The chain recombines TRBV2 with TRBJ2-2, with D maybe TRBD1 (5 bases). From germline, CDR1 is SNHLY and CDR2 FYNNEI. There are 14 residues in the CDR3. The V gene lost 4 bases and the J gene lost 0 bases, with 6 bases spanning the gap. The CDR3 here is CASSAGSNTGELFF. The CDR3 coding sequence is TGTGCCAGCAGTGCAGGGTCGAACACCGGGGAGCTGTTTTTT.

The CDR3 region is CASSTPGLKISGNTIYF. For the CDR3, the DNA is TGTGCCAGCAGTACCCCGGGACTGAAGATCTCTGGAAACACCATATATTTT. The V gene is TRBV28, the J gene TRBJ1-3, with a weak D call TRBD1 (5 bases). This CDR3 has 17 amino acids. Germline CDR1 is MDHEN and CDR2 is SYDVKM. Trimming took 5 bases from V and 0 from J, leaving 17 bases between them.

CDR3 bases: TGTGCCAGCAGCTTCTATGGCGTCGGACAGGGGAAGGTCGAGCAGTACTTC. It yields the protein CASSFYGVGQGKVEQYF. This chain uses TRBV5-8 with TRBJ2-7; 9 nucleotides align to TRBD1. V gave up 2 bases and J gave up 6 bases; unmatched junction bases: 15. This CDR3 spans 17 amino acids. CDR1 SGHTS and CDR2 YDEGEE come from the germline V gene.

The chain has TRBV18 and TRBJ1-1, with TRBD1 matching over 12 bases. V lost 3 bases, J lost 0 bases, and 5 bases stayed unmatched. This CDR3 has 17 amino acids. The germline V gene has CDR1 KGHSH and CDR2 LQKENI. The DNA for the CDR3 is TGTGCCAGCTCACCTACGGGACAGGGGGCCCTGAACACTGAAGCTTTCTTT. This codes for CASSPTGQGALNTEAFF.

J is TRBJ2-7 and V is TRBV27; D is unresolved. Trimming took 3 bases from V and 2 from J, leaving 17 bases between them. CDR3 length: 16 residues. Germline V gene lookup returns CDR1 MNHEY and CDR2 SMNVEV (reference sequence). The CDR3 DNA reads TGTGCCAGCAGTTTTGTCAACTCTAGACTCCCCTACGAGCAGTACTTC. Encoded protein: CASSFVNSRLPYEQYF.

The chain joins TRBV21-1 to TRBJ2-1. TRBV21-1 is a known pseudogene. The CDR3 has 13 amino acids. CDR3 coding DNA: TGTGCCGGGGGGCCGGGACCTGCGAATGAGCAGTTCTTC. Encoded protein: CAGGPGPANEQFF.

The chain is built from TRBV7-9 and TRBJ2-3; TRBD2 matches 10 bases. Germline loops: CDR1 SEHNR, CDR2 FQNEAQ (reference sequence). This CDR3 has 17 amino acids. Unmatched junction bases numbered 12, after V lost 5 bases and J lost 4 bases. Here the CDR3 DNA reads TGTGCCAGCAGCGCTAGCGGGAGAGGGCGGTTCCCAGATACGCAGTATTTT. Translated, it gives CASSASGRGRFPDTQYF.

This rearrangement joins TRBV2 to TRBJ1-5; D is perhaps TRBD1 (6 bases). Trimming cost V 5 bases and J 4 bases, with 15 bases left between them. Germline CDR1 SNHLY, CDR2 FYNNEI. The CDR3 length is 15 residues. The CDR3: CASSSFAGTNQPQHF. The CDR3 DNA reads as TGTGCCAGCAGTAGTTTCGCAGGGACAAATCAGCCCCAGCATTTT.

The chain carries TRBV5-1 and TRBJ1-1; D is possibly TRBD1 (6 bases). The CDR3 runs to 14 residues. The V gene lost 4 bases and the J gene lost 3 bases, with 13 bases spanning the gap. Germline CDR1 reads SGHRS; CDR2 reads YFSETQ. CDR3 DNA sequence: TGCGCCAGCAGCGTACAGGGAGGGGACACTGAAGCTTTCTTT. Its translation is CASSVQGGDTEAFF.

The chain links TRBV6-4 to TRBJ2-3; 8 bases map to TRBD1. Germline V lookup: CDR1 MRHNA, CDR2 SNTAGT. CDR3 size: 16 residues. Losses at the gene ends were 5 bases for V and 2 bases for J; bases not matched to a gene: 9. CDR3 in amino acids: CASSRYPTGATDTQYF. CDR3 sequence (DNA): TGTGCCAGCAGTCGCTACCCGACAGGGGCCACAGATACGCAGTATTTT.

The rearrangement uses TRBV29-1 and TRBJ2-7; 14 bases map to TRBD2. The junction had 9 bases not matched to a gene; V was cut back by 3 bases and J by 5 bases. Germline V CDR1 and CDR2: SQVTM, ANQGSEA. This CDR3 contains 16 residues. CDR3 sequence reads: CSVEGLAGENEDEQYF. CDR3 DNA: TGCAGCGTTGAGGGACTAGCGGGAGAAAATGAAGACGAGCAGTACTTC.

This rearrangement joins TRBV27 to TRBJ2-2; D not certain. The CDR3 is 13 residues long. From germline, CDR1 is MNHEY and CDR2 SMNVEV (reference sequence). Trimming removed 4 bases from V and 2 bases from J, with 5 bases in between. The chain's CDR3 is CASSSYNTGELFF. CDR3 sequence (DNA): TGTGCCAGCAGTTCCTACAACACCGGGGAGCTGTTTTTT.

This clone has a single count. V gene TRBV27 combines with J gene TRBJ2-1; 14 bases are a match to TRBD2. The CDR3 length is 16 residues. CDR1 MNHEY and CDR2 SMNVEV come from the germline V gene (reference sequence). The V gene end was trimmed by 6 bases and the J gene end by 10 bases; junction bases not matched to a gene: 11. The CDR3 loop reads CASRRLTSGRAGEQFF. In nucleotides, the CDR3 is TGTGCCAGCAGACGGCTGACTAGCGGGAGGGCCGGCGAGCAGTTCTTC.

This clone has a single count. The J gene is TRBJ1-5, the V gene TRBV2; D may be TRBD1 (5 bases). Trimming took off 6 bases at V and 3 bases at J, with 12 bases between the two ends. Germline V gene lookup returns CDR1 SNHLY and CDR2 FYNNEI. There are 14 residues in the CDR3. For the CDR3, the DNA is TGTGCCAGCAGGGGTGACAGCGCCAATCAGCCCCAGCATTTT. Protein product: CASRGDSANQPQHF.

This rearrangement joins TRBV10-1 to TRBJ2-2; weak D call: TRBD2 (5 bases). V lost 10 bases and J 6 bases, leaving 21 bases between the germline ends. Germline CDR1 and CDR2: WNHNN and SYGVQD (reference sequence). The CDR3 loop spans 15 amino acids. CDR3 nucleotide sequence: TGCGCCAACCTGGAGGATCCCGGGCGCGCCGGGGAGCTGTTTTTT. It translates to CANLEDPGRAGELFF.